Below, 21 T cell receptor beta chains from the same sample are listed, as sequenced in a study of control samples from healthy donors and cancer patients (dated by TCRdb to between 2020 and 2021). Library generation was performed with the immunoSEQ multiplex PCR assay. TCRdb holds this immuneACCESS table with in-frame rearrangements only. Some clones are missing; in checked studies, unresolved V genes explain under half, and the rest has no known cause. The sample records about 140,000 clones, about 90% of which are singletons. The top ten clonotypes cover approximately 6.8% of the sample. Sequences were obtained from blood. The origin of the receptors is a man aged 18 to 30 in good health.

The rearrangement uses TRBV5-4 and TRBJ2-1; TRBD2 aligns across 7 bases. Trimming removed 8 bases from V and 5 bases from J; junction bases left unmatched: 13. The CDR3 has 15 amino acids. Germline-derived CDR1 and CDR2 are SGHNT and YYREEE (reference sequence). For the CDR3, the DNA is TGTGCCAGGCTGGTCTCGTCGGGGGGAGACAATGAGCAGTTCTTC. Encoded protein: CARLVSSGGDNEQFF.

The chain joins TRBV4-1 to TRBJ1-1; 8 bases match TRBD1. The CDR3 runs to 18 residues. V trimming: 0 bases; J trimming: 1 base; junction bases outside the gene matches: 10. The germline gives CDR1 MGHRA, CDR2 YSYEKL. CDR3 sequence (DNA): TGCGCCAGCAGCCAAGATCTGGGCAGGGGGCGCCGGAACACTGAAGCTTTCTTT. This encodes CASSQDLGRGRRNTEAFF.

This clone was counted only a few times. V and J are TRBV4-2 and TRBJ1-2, with D unresolved. V dropped 0 bases and J dropped 0 bases, with 17 bases sitting between them. The CDR3 consists of 18 residues. Germline CDR1 reads LGHNA; CDR2 reads YNFKEQ. CDR3 in amino acids: CASSQDLGSGEPNYGYTF. The DNA for the CDR3 is TGTGCCAGCAGCCAAGATTTGGGGTCAGGCGAGCCTAACTATGGCTACACCTTC.

This rearrangement joins TRBV3-1 (or the pseudogene TRBV3-2) to TRBJ1-2, with 8 nucleotides matching TRBD1. J gave up 8 bases and V 5 bases, and 13 bases lay outside the gene matches. Per the germline V gene, CDR1 is LGHDT and CDR2 is YNNKEL (reference sequence). The CDR3 totals 15 residues. The CDR3 DNA sequence: TGTGCCAGCAGCTTCCTACAGGGGGACAGGCCCGGCTACACCTTC. It is translated as CASSFLQGDRPGYTF.

This chain joins TRBV10-3 and TRBJ2-5; TRBD2 matches 12 bases. Germline CDR1 reads ENHRY; CDR2 reads SYGVKD. J was trimmed by 2 bases and V by 10 bases; bases with no gene match: 5. CDR3 length: 14 amino acids. The DNA for the CDR3 is TGTGCCAGCGGACTAGCGGGGAGACAAGAGACCCAGTACTTC. As protein: CASGLAGRQETQYF.

The chain has TRBV3-1 (or the pseudogene TRBV3-2) and TRBJ1-1, with TRBD1 as a possible D gene (6 bases). Germline CDR1 is LGHDT and CDR2 is YNNKEL (reference sequence). Trimming took 2 bases from V and 1 from J, leaving 14 bases between them. CDR3 length equals 16 residues. CDR3: CASSQWGKGGNTEAFF. CDR3 coding DNA: TGTGCCAGCAGCCAATGGGGTAAGGGGGGGAACACTGAAGCTTTCTTT.

This chain uses TRBV27 with TRBJ2-3, with TRBD1 matching over 9 bases. The CDR3 loop spans 14 amino acids. CDR1 and CDR2 from the germline V gene are MNHEY and SMNVEV (reference sequence). Trimming cost V 7 bases and J 3 bases; bases outside gene matches: 5. CDR3 sequence (DNA): TGTGCCAGCACCAGGGACAGGGTAACAGATACGCAGTATTTT. It yields the protein CASTRDRVTDTQYF.

This clone was observed once. This sequence joins TRBV5-6 and TRBJ2-3, with D possibly TRBD2 on 6 matching bases. Germline-derived CDR1 and CDR2 are SGHDT and YYEEEE. V dropped 2 bases and J dropped 3 bases, with 16 bases sitting between them. The CDR3 has 16 residues. The CDR3 region has the DNA TGTGCCAGCAGCTTAGGTTCGAGAGGAGGGACAGATACGCAGTATTTT. Its protein is CASSLGSRGGTDTQYF.

The chain is built from TRBV6-4 and TRBJ2-2; D is unclear. V lost 4 bases to trimming and J lost 4 bases, with 13 bases between them. Germline V CDR1 and CDR2: MRHNA, SNTAGT. The length of the CDR3 is 15 residues. The CDR3 region is CASSGASPGTGELFF. The DNA of the CDR3 is TGTGCCAGCAGTGGGGCGTCCCCCGGCACCGGGGAGCTGTTTTTT.

The rearrangement joins TRBV5-1 to TRBJ2-1; 10 nucleotides agree with TRBD2. The CDR3 length is 15 residues. Trimming removed 2 bases from V and 6 bases from J; junction bases left unmatched: 5. Germline lookup yields CDR1 SGHRS and CDR2 YFSETQ. The CDR3, as DNA: TGCGCCAGCAGCTTTACTAGCGGGGCCCCCAATGAGCAGTTCTTC. It encodes CASSFTSGAPNEQFF.

This clone was picked up one time. The V call is TRBV5-1, the J call TRBJ1-6, with 10 bases matching TRBD1. V lost 0 bases, J lost 7 bases, and 1 base stayed unmatched. In germline, CDR1 is SGHRS, CDR2 YFSETQ. The length of the CDR3 is 15 residues. The CDR3 coding sequence is TGCGCCAGCAGCTTGGGGGGACAGGGGAATTCACCCCTCCACTTT. Its translation is CASSLGGQGNSPLHF.

V gene TRBV27 combines with J gene TRBJ2-7; D is ambiguous. Trimming took off 0 bases at V and 4 bases at J, with 7 bases between the two ends. Looked up from germline, CDR1 is MNHEY and CDR2 is SMNVEV (reference sequence). This CDR3 is built from 13 residues. The CDR3, as DNA: TGTGCCAGCAGTTTATCGTCTCGATACGAGCAGTACTTC. It is translated as CASSLSSRYEQYF.

The chain combines TRBV6-5 with TRBJ1-2, with D possibly TRBD1 on 6 matching bases. V gave up 2 bases and J gave up 4 bases, with 14 bases separating them. The CDR3 is made up of 15 amino acids. Germline assignment: CDR1 MNHEY and CDR2 SVGAGI. The CDR3 is CASSYLRQAGYGYTF. The CDR3 bases are TGTGCCAGCAGTTACCTAAGACAGGCGGGCTATGGCTACACCTTC.

The chain recombines TRBV13 with TRBJ1-2; 7 positions agree with TRBD1. Germline CDR1 reads PRHDT; CDR2 reads FYEKMQ (reference sequence). After removal of 5 bases from V and 3 bases from J, the junction contained 12 bases not matched to a gene. The CDR3 length is 16 residues. Written as DNA, the CDR3 is TGTGCCAGCAGCCTCGTCGAAGGGGGCTTGGACTATGGCTACACCTTC. Amino acid sequence: CASSLVEGGLDYGYTF. The full variable domain, rest sourced from reference TRBV13 and TRBJ1-2, is AAGVIQSPRHLIKEKRETATLKCYPIPRHDTVYWYQQGPGQDPQFLISFYEKMQSDKGSIPDRFSAQQFSDYHSELNMSSLELGDSALYFCASSLVEGGLDYGYTFGSGTRLTVV.

This clone has a single count. The rearrangement uses TRBV29-1 and TRBJ2-5; D is perhaps TRBD2 (6 bases). The CDR3 has 11 amino acids. V was clipped by 4 bases and J by 5 bases, with 8 bases between them. From germline, CDR1 is SQVTM and CDR2 ANQGSEA. The CDR3 DNA reads TGCAGCGTTGTCCGGGGGGAGACCCAGTACTTC. This gives the protein CSVVRGETQYF.

This chain joins TRBV11-2 and TRBJ2-7; D is uncertain. The germline CDR1 and CDR2 sequences are SGHAT and FQNNGV. Trimming removed 6 bases from V and 4 bases from J, with 7 bases in between. This CDR3 is built from 11 residues. Here the CDR3 DNA reads TGTGCCAGCAGTCCCGGGTACGAGCAGTACTTC. Protein: CASSPGYEQYF.

Turning to this clone: The sample holds other DNA sequences that translate to the same CDR3. The genes are TRBV18 and TRBJ1-3; weak D call: TRBD1 (5 bases). The CDR3 loop spans 12 amino acids. CDR1 is KGHSH and CDR2 is LQKENI in the germline V gene. The V end lost 8 bases, the J end lost 1 base, and 6 bases lay between the germline ends. The CDR3 loop reads CASGGSGNTIYF. The CDR3, as DNA: TGTGCCAGCGGGGGATCTGGAAACACCATATATTTT. The full variable domain, with the rest looked up from reference TRBV18 and TRBJ1-3, is NAGVMQNPRHLVRRRGQEARLRCSPMKGHSHVYWYRQLPEEGLKFMVYLQKENIIDESGMPKERFSAEFPKEGPSILRIQQVVRGDSAAYFCASGGSGNTIYFGEGSWLTVV.

The V gene is TRBV6-6, the J gene TRBJ2-5, with 7 bases fitting TRBD1. V lost 6 bases and J lost 5; bases outside the gene matches: 15. Germline values: CDR1 MNHNY, CDR2 SVGAGI (reference sequence). The CDR3 spans 16 residues. CDR3 protein: CASSQMDRTSSETQYF. CDR3 in DNA: TGTGCCAGCAGCCAGATGGACAGGACCTCCAGTGAGACCCAGTACTTC.

The chain recombines TRBV15 with TRBJ1-6; 10 positions match TRBD1. The CDR3 covers 14 residues. V trimming: 5 bases; J trimming: 5 bases; junction bases outside the gene matches: 0. CDR1 is LNHNV, CDR2 YYDKDF, per germline (reference sequence). The CDR3: CATSGTGDNSPLHF. Written as DNA, the CDR3 is TGTGCCACCAGCGGGACAGGGGATAATTCACCCCTCCACTTT.

The chain links TRBV27 to TRBJ2-7; D is ambiguous. Between the trimmed V and J ends, which lost 3 bases and 5 bases, there was a span of 11 bases. There are 13 residues in the CDR3. Germline CDR1 and CDR2: MNHEY and SMNVEV (reference sequence). The CDR3 bases are TGTGCCAGCAGTTTGGGCGCCATAGACGAGCAGTACTTC. Its translation: CASSLGAIDEQYF.

The V call is TRBV11-2, the J call TRBJ2-2; 14 bases agree with TRBD2. Germline V lookup: CDR1 SGHAT, CDR2 FQNNGV. The CDR3 loop spans 17 amino acids. The V and J ends lost 5 bases and 2 bases, in that order; junction bases with no gene match: 4. This CDR3 is CASSLGTSGGNTGELFF. The CDR3 bases are TGTGCCAGCAGCCTTGGGACTAGCGGGGGCAACACCGGGGAGCTGTTTTTT.